Sequencing of this TCR beta chain was carried out in a study of T-cell memory formation after mild COVID-19. Broader study findings: That cross-reactive memory joined was suggested by some responding clones appearing in pre-infection memory. Those CD4+ clones that contracted were mainly in CM and EM (CD8+ ones in EMRA).

The sample holds a few counts of this clonotype. Its antigen is not identified. The CDR3 is 14 amino acids. V lost 1 base to trimming and J lost 8 bases, with 12 bases between them. Germline CDR1 is SGHTA and CDR2 is FQGNSA. One entry per CDR3 protein results from TCRdb running MiXCR on the 5' RACE reads. The top ten hold 3% to 4.5% of the sample, which has about 200,000 distinct CDR3 sequences, about 9.2% seen once. This receptor was taken from a man between 18 and 35 years old who had mild COVID-19 (a few samples of this study predate the infection). Cell type and time point are not known. The rearrangement joins TRBV7-2 to TRBJ1-5; possibly TRBD1 for D (5 bases). Sequenced: PBMCs or a T cell subset sorted from them (not recorded which). The CDR3 region is CASSLGIGEKPQHF. The DNA of the CDR3 is TGTGCCAGCAGCTTAGGGATAGGGGAAAAGCCCCAGCATTTT.